This TCR beta chain was identified in a study of T cells in Graves' hyperthyroidism and ophthalmopathy. There are a few counts of this clonotype. The germline V gene encodes CDR1 ENHRY and CDR2 SYGVKD. The V segment lost 6 bases and the J segment 2 bases; nucleotides outside the gene matches: 7. This CDR3 has 15 amino acids. TCR beta CDR3 sequences were amplified from RNA transcripts. Initially, a first-round RT-PCR of the TCR CDR3 employed the HTBI primer set. Using its own MiXCR run on the multiplex PCR reads, TCRdb lists one record per CDR3 protein. The sample has 600,000 or so distinct CDR3 sequences; 14% are singletons.

The receptor's source is a woman aged 45-59 years with Graves' ophthalmopathy. The chain recombines TRBV10-3 with TRBJ2-3; 8 nucleotides agree with TRBD2. Sequencing was performed on blood. In nucleotides, the CDR3 is TGTGCCATCAGCACGGGACTAGGTTACACAGATACGCAGTATTTT. It specifies CAISTGLGYTDTQYF.